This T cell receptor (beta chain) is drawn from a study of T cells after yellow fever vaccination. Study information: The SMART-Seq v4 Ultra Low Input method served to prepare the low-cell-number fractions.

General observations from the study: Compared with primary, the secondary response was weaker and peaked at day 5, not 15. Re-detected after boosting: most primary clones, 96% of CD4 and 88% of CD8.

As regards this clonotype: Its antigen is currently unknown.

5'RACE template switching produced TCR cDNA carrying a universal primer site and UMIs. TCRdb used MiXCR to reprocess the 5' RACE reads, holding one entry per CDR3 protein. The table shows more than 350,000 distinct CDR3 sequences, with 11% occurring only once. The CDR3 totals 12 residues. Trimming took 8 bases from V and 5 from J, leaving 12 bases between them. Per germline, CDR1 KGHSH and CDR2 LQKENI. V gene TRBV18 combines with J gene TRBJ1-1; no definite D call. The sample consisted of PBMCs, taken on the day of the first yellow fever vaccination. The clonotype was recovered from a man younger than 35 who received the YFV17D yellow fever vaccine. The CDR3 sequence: CASVATGTEAFF. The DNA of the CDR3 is TGTGCCAGCGTAGCAACGGGAACTGAAGCTTTCTTT.